The entry below describes one TCR beta chain. Its antigen is not known. These data come from a study of cytomegalovirus exposure and HLA in healthy donors. Study-level findings and limits: A later analysis showed HLA-associated TCR beta chains outstripping equally common others in clonal expansion. A link between a missense DCLRE1C variant and TCR beta V- and J-gene trimming emerged from a later analysis.

The PCR employed 60 Vbeta primers together with 13 Jbeta primers. Profiling relied on immunoSEQ multiplex PCR, and the TCRdb table lists in-frame clones only, not all of them. The sample includes around 210,000 clones, 80% to 90% seen only once; the top ten take 0.24%. The source material was PBMCs. The origin of this receptor is a girl aged 2-15 years in good health and CMV-seronegative.

Written as DNA, the CDR3 is TGTGCCAGCAGCTACACCCCTTTCACGGACAGGGGGGATAATGAGCAGTTCTTC. It is translated as CASSYTPFTDRGDNEQFF. The rearrangement uses TRBV7-9 and TRBJ2-1; 10 bases map to TRBD1. Germline lookup yields CDR1 SEHNR and CDR2 FQNEAQ (reference sequence). This CDR3 contains 18 residues. V lost 4 bases and J lost 7; bases outside the gene matches: 16.